The 14 T cell receptor beta chains reported below all come from one sample, sequenced in a study of blood T cell repertoires in COVID-19. The protocol was immunoSEQ multiplex PCR, while the TCRdb copy is restricted to in-frame clones and leaves out a portion. Among 190,000 or so clones listed, about 90% were seen once. Sequencing was done on a sample of PBMCs or T cells enriched from blood (not recorded which). The receptors here all came from a woman aged 25 to 39 who had recovered from COVID-19.

The V call is TRBV28, the J call TRBJ2-1, with D possibly TRBD1 on 6 matching bases. This CDR3 spans 13 amino acids. Trimming took off 6 bases at V and 9 bases at J, with 15 bases between the two ends. Germline V gene lookup returns CDR1 MDHEN and CDR2 SYDVKM. For the CDR3, the DNA is TGTGCCAGCAGACGCCGGGACAAAACTGAGCAGTTCTTC. Residues: CASRRRDKTEQFF.

The chain uses TRBV2 and TRBJ2-3, with D tentatively TRBD2 (6 bases). The V end lost 6 bases, the J end lost 7 bases, and 20 bases lay between the germline ends. CDR3 length: 15 residues. The germline V gene encodes CDR1 SNHLY and CDR2 FYNNEI. The CDR3 spells CASRGEGTAGNTQYF. CDR3 nucleotide sequence: TGTGCCAGCAGGGGCGAGGGGACCGCGGGAAATACGCAGTATTTT.

V usage is TRBV5-1 and J usage is TRBJ1-2, with D perhaps matching TRBD1 (5 bases). The CDR3 extends over 16 amino acids. V was pared by 3 bases and J by 3 bases, with 18 bases between. Germline values: CDR1 SGHRS, CDR2 YFSETQ. This CDR3 reads CASSSRSRGADYGYTF. The CDR3 DNA sequence: TGCGCCAGCAGCTCCCGGAGCCGCGGGGCCGACTATGGCTACACCTTC.

The V and J genes are TRBV9 and TRBJ1-5; a possible D gene is TRBD1 (6 bases). V lost 2 bases and J lost 0, with 6 bases in between. This CDR3 contains 14 residues. Germline assignment: CDR1 SGDLS and CDR2 YYNGEE. The CDR3 reads CASSVTGSNQPQHF. In nucleotides, the CDR3 is TGTGCCAGCAGCGTGACAGGTAGCAATCAGCCCCAGCATTTT. Looking up the rest from reference TRBV9 and TRBJ1-5 gives the full variable domain: DSGVTQTPKHLITATGQRVTLRCSPRSGDLSVYWYQQSLDQGLQFLIQYYNGEERAKGNILERFSAQQFPDLHSELNLSSLELGDSALYFCASSVTGSNQPQHFGDGTRLSIL.

The CDR3 loop is CASSEISTGTGFSSYF. The CDR3 DNA reads as TGTGCCAGCAGCGAGATTTCGACCGGGACAGGGTTTAGCTCGTACTTC. The rearrangement links TRBV7-9 to TRBJ2-7, with 9 nucleotides matching TRBD1. The junction had 20 bases not matched to a gene; V was cut back by 5 bases and J by 12 bases. The germline gives CDR1 SEHNR, CDR2 FQNEAQ (reference sequence). The CDR3 totals 16 residues.

J is TRBJ2-7 and V is TRBV3-1 (or the pseudogene TRBV3-2), with 12 nucleotides matching TRBD2. The J segment lost 9 bases and the V segment lost 1 base, leaving 10 bases of the junction unmatched. Looked up from germline, CDR1 is LGHDT and CDR2 is YNNKEL (reference sequence). The CDR3 is made up of 16 amino acids. The CDR3 DNA follows: TGTGCCAGCAGCCAAGGGTCTAGCGGGAGGGCCAGTTGGCAGTACTTC. This translates into CASSQGSSGRASWQYF.

This clone turned up a few times. The rearrangement uses TRBV11-3 and TRBJ1-2; the D gene is possibly TRBD1 (6 bases). The germline V and J ends were trimmed by 2 bases and 5 bases, with 12 bases remaining between them. The germline V gene encodes CDR1 SGHNT and CDR2 YENEEA. The CDR3 has 14 residues. The CDR3 region is CASSLPDSPYGYTF. The CDR3 region has the DNA TGTGCCAGCAGCTTACCGGACAGCCCGTATGGCTACACCTTC.

The V gene is TRBV2, the J gene TRBJ2-1, with D perhaps TRBD2 (5 bases). V was cut by 7 bases and J by 7 bases, with 23 bases left in between. Germline V gives CDR1 SNHLY, CDR2 FYNNEI. The CDR3 is 16 residues long. DNA of the CDR3: TGTGCCAGCACTGACCCGGGTTCGGTGCGGACTAATGAGCAGTTCTTC. As protein: CASTDPGSVRTNEQFF.

V is TRBV2 and J is TRBJ2-2; D unresolved. The germline gives CDR1 SNHLY, CDR2 FYNNEI. The CDR3 length is 15 residues. Trimming cost V 4 bases and J 1 base, with 10 bases left between them. CDR3 coding DNA: TGTGCCAGCAGTGTAGTACCCTTGAACACCGGGGAGCTGTTTTTT. Amino acids: CASSVVPLNTGELFF.

V and J are TRBV13 and TRBJ2-1, with 8 positions matching TRBD1. The CDR3 has 14 amino acids. V was pared by 7 bases and J by 0 bases, with 2 bases of the junction left unmatched. Germline CDR1 is PRHDT and CDR2 is FYEKMQ (reference sequence). The CDR3 here is CASTGQASYNEQFF. For the CDR3, the DNA is TGTGCCAGCACGGGACAGGCCTCCTACAATGAGCAGTTCTTC.

The chain is built from TRBV29-1 and TRBJ1-1; perhaps TRBD1 as D (6 bases). The CDR3 runs to 12 residues. The V end was cut by 7 bases, the J end by 0 bases, with 9 bases between. The germline V gene encodes CDR1 SQVTM and CDR2 ANQGSEA. CDR3 sequence (DNA): TGCAGCGCCCGGACAGTGAACACTGAAGCTTTCTTT. Translating it yields CSARTVNTEAFF.

The chain joins TRBV4-1 to TRBJ2-1, with 14 positions matching TRBD2. V shed 3 bases, J shed 3 bases, and the junction held 10 bases outside the gene matches. The germline gives CDR1 MGHRA, CDR2 YSYEKL. The CDR3 totals 19 residues. The CDR3 sequence is CASSHPGLAGELGYNEQFF. The CDR3 DNA reads as TGCGCCAGCAGCCATCCGGGACTAGCGGGAGAACTCGGCTACAATGAGCAGTTCTTC.

CDR3 nucleotide sequence: TGTGCCAGCAGCTTGTTCTTAGGGGGCCTTGAGCCCCAGCATTTT. Residues: CASSLFLGGLEPQHF. The chain recombines TRBV7-2 with TRBJ1-5; 7 bases match TRBD1. Trimming removed 3 bases from V and 8 bases from J; junction bases left unmatched: 10. From germline, CDR1 is SGHTA and CDR2 FQGNSA. The CDR3 extends over 15 amino acids.

This clone was seen just once. The chain couples TRBV21-1 to TRBJ1-5; the D segment call TRBD1 is taken from the table without a DNA check. TRBV21-1 is a documented pseudogene. The CDR3 sequence is 20 residues long. Written as DNA, the CDR3 is TGTGCCAGCAGCAAAGAAGGGGGACAGGGGGCGAAGTTTCTCTATCAGCCCCAGCATTTT. This encodes CASSKEGGQGAKFLYQPQHF.